These 25 T cell receptor beta chains originate from one sample sequenced in a study of CD8 T cells in Susac syndrome. Reverse transcription of 0.5 to 1 ug RNA was performed with random hexamers. Using its own MiXCR run on the immunoSEQ multiplex PCR reads, TCRdb lists one record per CDR3 protein. This sample yields roughly 80,000 distinct CDR3 sequences, of which under 95% are seen a single time; about 0.53% belongs to the top ten. Material: CD4+ T cells from PBMCs. The source is a human donor with Susac syndrome.

J is TRBJ1-4 and V is TRBV12-3 or TRBV12-4; no definite D call. V dropped 7 bases and J dropped 0 bases, with 12 bases sitting between them. CDR3 length: 15 amino acids. The CDR3 DNA is TGTGCCAGCAAACTAGCCGGAGCAACTAATGAAAAACTGTTTTTT. Translating gives CASKLAGATNEKLFF.

This clonotype was picked up one time. The J gene is TRBJ2-1, the V gene TRBV15; no clear D gene. CDR3 length: 14 residues. Deletions cut 0 bases from V and 4 bases from J, with 7 bases between. Germline V gene lookup returns CDR1 LNHNV and CDR2 YYDKDF (reference sequence). Here the CDR3 reads CATSRDVGYNEQFF. Written as DNA, the CDR3 is TGTGCCACCAGCAGAGATGTGGGATACAATGAGCAGTTCTTC.

This clonotype is a singleton in its sample. J is TRBJ2-7 and V is TRBV30, with 8 bases identical to TRBD1. The CDR3 consists of 15 residues. Germline-derived CDR1 and CDR2 are GTSNPN and SVGIG (reference sequence). The junction had 13 bases not matched to a gene; V was cut back by 3 bases and J by 6 bases. CDR3 in DNA: TGTGCCTGGAGGGCCTCGGGACAGGCCCCGGGCGAGCAGTACTTC. Translated: CAWRASGQAPGEQYF.

This chain links TRBV12-3 or TRBV12-4 with TRBJ1-1, with 11 nucleotides matching TRBD1. The length of the CDR3 is 15 residues. The J segment lost 5 bases and the V segment lost 6 bases, leaving 8 bases of the junction unmatched. The CDR3 coding sequence is TGTGCCAGCAGAGCCCGAGGGACAGGGGGTACTGAAGCTTTCTTT. As protein: CASRARGTGGTEAFF.

The chain combines TRBV6-2 or TRBV6-3 with TRBJ2-7, with D tentatively TRBD2 (5 bases). The V and J ends lost 5 bases and 7 bases respectively, with 21 bases between them. This CDR3 region has 15 residues. Germline CDR1 MNHEY, CDR2 SVGEGT. This chain's CDR3 is CASSANNLPSGEQYF. CDR3 DNA sequence: TGTGCCAGCAGTGCGAACAACCTCCCGTCGGGGGAGCAGTACTTC.

The chain recombines TRBV3-1 with TRBJ2-3; D unclear. The CDR3 covers 14 residues. The V end lost 3 bases, the J end lost 0 bases, and 7 bases lay between the germline ends. The germline V gene has CDR1 LGHDT and CDR2 YNNKEL (reference sequence). The CDR3 DNA sequence: TGTGCCAGCAGCCACAGAACTAGCACAGATACGCAGTATTTT. Its protein product is CASSHRTSTDTQYF.

The CDR3 sequence: CASSFTPRRQGSEKLFF. The CDR3 DNA is TGTGCCAGCAGTTTCACCCCCCGTAGACAGGGGTCTGAAAAACTGTTTTTT. The V gene is TRBV27, the J gene TRBJ1-4, with 8 bases matching TRBD1. CDR1 MNHEY and CDR2 SMNVEV come from the germline V gene (reference sequence). This CDR3 contains 17 residues. After removal of 3 bases from V and 7 bases from J, the junction contained 13 bases not matched to a gene. Full variable domain (remainder filled in from reference TRBV27 and TRBJ1-4): EAQVTQNPRYLITVTGKKLTVTCSQNMNHEYMSWYRQDPGLGLRQIYYSMNVEVTDKGDVPEGYKVSRKEKRNFPLILESPSPNQTSLYFCASSFTPRRQGSEKLFFGSGTQLSVL.

The rearrangement uses TRBV12-3 or TRBV12-4 and TRBJ1-4; D possibly corresponds to TRBD1 (5 bases). Trimming took off 4 bases at V and 0 bases at J, with 6 bases between the two ends. There are 14 residues in the CDR3. CDR3 in amino acids: CASSSQATNEKLFF. CDR3 coding DNA: TGTGCCAGCAGTTCACAGGCAACTAATGAAAAACTGTTTTTT.

This rearrangement joins TRBV3-1 to TRBJ2-5; tentative D call: TRBD2 (7 bases). Looked up from germline, CDR1 is LGHDT and CDR2 is YNNKEL (reference sequence). The CDR3 totals 17 residues. V was cut by 4 bases and J by 1 base, with 19 bases left in between. Written as DNA, the CDR3 is TGTGCCAGCAGCCTCACGAAAGGGCGGGGGCTCCAAGAGACCCAGTACTTC. Residues: CASSLTKGRGLQETQYF.

The gene calls are TRBV12-3 or TRBV12-4 and TRBJ1-4; weak D call: TRBD1 (5 bases). The V end was cut by 1 base, the J end by 5 bases, with 17 bases between. This CDR3 is built from 17 residues. CDR3 loop: CASSLDYLGRANEKLFF. The CDR3 DNA reads TGTGCCAGCAGTTTAGACTACCTCGGCAGGGCCAATGAAAAACTGTTTTTT.

This clonotype was seen a handful of times. V gene TRBV18 combines with J gene TRBJ2-2; 8 nucleotides agree with TRBD2. The CDR3 loop spans 14 amino acids. The J segment lost 6 bases and the V segment lost 2 bases, leaving 2 bases of the junction unmatched. Per the germline V gene, CDR1 is KGHSH and CDR2 is LQKENI. The CDR3 DNA is TGTGCCAGCTCACCAAAGCGGGAGTCCGGGGAGCTGTTTTTT. It yields the protein CASSPKRESGELFF.

This clonotype showed up just once. The chain recombines TRBV4-3 with TRBJ1-3; 8 nucleotides match TRBD1. Per germline, CDR1 LGHNA and CDR2 YSLEER. CDR3 length equals 14 residues. The V gene end was trimmed by 0 bases and the J gene end by 15 bases; junction bases not matched to a gene: 10. CDR3 loop: CASSQEVGTDREYF. DNA of the CDR3: TGCGCCAGCAGCCAAGAGGTCGGCACGGACAGGGAATATTTT.

This sequence joins TRBV19 and TRBJ2-2; D is perhaps TRBD1 (5 bases). V gave up 1 base and J gave up 0 bases, with 18 bases separating them. The germline gives CDR1 LNHDA, CDR2 SQIVND (reference sequence). This CDR3 region has 19 residues. The CDR3 DNA reads TGTGCCAGTAGTATAGTGGGGCTGAGGCCGGGTACGAACACCGGGGAGCTGTTTTTT. Protein sequence: CASSIVGLRPGTNTGELFF.

The chain links TRBV29-1 to TRBJ1-6; D call uncertain. This CDR3 is built from 13 residues. The germline V gene has CDR1 SQVTM and CDR2 ANQGSEA. V gave up 5 bases and J gave up 5 bases, with 10 bases separating them. This CDR3 reads CSVRSVDNSPLHF. DNA of the CDR3: TGCAGCGTTAGGTCGGTGGATAATTCACCCCTCCACTTT.

J is TRBJ2-6 and V is TRBV9, with TRBD2 identical over 10 bases. Trimming cost V 0 bases and J 4 bases; bases outside gene matches: 7. CDR1 is SGDLS and CDR2 is YYNGEE in the germline V gene. The CDR3 is made up of 18 amino acids. DNA for the CDR3: TGTGCCAGCAGCGTAGGGCTAGCGGGAGTTTGGGGGGCCAACGTCCTGACTTTC. Translation: CASSVGLAGVWGANVLTF.

This chain uses TRBV5-6 with TRBJ2-1; D not certain. This CDR3 contains 11 residues. V shed 4 bases and J shed 10 bases, with 9 bases lying between them. Germline lookup yields CDR1 SGHDT and CDR2 YYEEEE. The CDR3 DNA is TGTGCCAGCAGCCGCGACGTCGAGCAGTTCTTC. It is translated as CASSRDVEQFF.

The chain employs TRBV6-5 and TRBJ1-5; 8 nucleotides line up with TRBD1. This CDR3 is built from 15 residues. J lost 7 bases, V lost 6 bases, and 11 bases had no gene match. Germline V gene data show CDR1 as MNHEY and CDR2 as SVGAGI. The CDR3 sequence: CASSRGQGPSQPQHF. The CDR3 DNA reads TGTGCCAGCAGCCGTGGACAGGGACCAAGCCAGCCCCAGCATTTT.

The gene calls are TRBV7-2 and TRBJ2-3; D unresolved. In germline, CDR1 is SGHTA, CDR2 FQGNSA. The V end lost 6 bases, the J end lost 0 bases, and 4 bases lay between the germline ends. This CDR3 contains 12 residues. The CDR3 nucleotides are TGTGCCAGCAGGACCAGCACAGATACGCAGTATTTT. Translated: CASRTSTDTQYF.

The chain carries TRBV7-9 and TRBJ1-1, with TRBD1 as a possible D gene (5 bases). Per the germline V gene, CDR1 is SEHNR and CDR2 is FQNEAQ (reference sequence). This CDR3 comprises 14 residues. The germline V and J ends were trimmed by 11 bases and 3 bases, with 19 bases remaining between them. The CDR3: CASRLGGRDTEAFF. CDR3 nucleotide sequence: TGTGCCTCACGCCTCGGGGGGAGGGACACTGAAGCTTTCTTT.

The genes are TRBV15 and TRBJ2-3; no firm D call. This CDR3 has 16 residues. V gave up 4 bases and J gave up 2 bases, with 16 bases separating them. Germline V gives CDR1 LNHNV, CDR2 YYDKDF (reference sequence). The CDR3 nucleotides are TGTGCCACCAGCACTACTGTCGTCAGGACCACAGATACGCAGTATTTT. Protein sequence: CATSTTVVRTTDTQYF.

The chain employs TRBV7-7 and TRBJ2-1; 9 positions agree with TRBD1. V lost 1 base and J lost 5; bases outside the gene matches: 3. The CDR3 is made up of 15 amino acids. Germline assignment: CDR1 SSHAT and CDR2 FNYEAQ (reference sequence). CDR3: CASSLGQGGNNEQFF. The CDR3 DNA reads TGTGCCAGCAGCTTAGGACAGGGGGGGAACAATGAGCAGTTCTTC.

The chain carries TRBV24-1 and TRBJ2-1; 10 bases align to TRBD2. The CDR3 runs to 16 residues. The J segment lost 7 bases and the V segment lost 1 base, leaving 6 bases of the junction unmatched. Germline V gene data show CDR1 as KGHDR and CDR2 as SFDVKD. For the CDR3, the DNA is TGTGCCACCAGTGATTTCCCTAGCGGGGGACTAAATGAGCAGTTCTTC. Translation gives CATSDFPSGGLNEQFF.

The gene calls are TRBV14 and TRBJ2-3; 9 bases match TRBD2. The V segment lost 0 bases and the J segment 1 base; nucleotides outside the gene matches: 5. The V gene's germline CDR1 is SGHDN and CDR2 FVKESK. The CDR3 covers 17 residues. As DNA, the CDR3 is TGTGCCAGCAGCCAAGATCGGCGGGAGGGCCGCACAGATACGCAGTATTTT. Encoded protein: CASSQDRREGRTDTQYF.

The rearrangement uses TRBV6-4 and TRBJ2-1; tentatively, D is TRBD2 (6 bases). Germline V gives CDR1 MRHNA, CDR2 SNTAGT. There are 15 residues in the CDR3. The ends were cut back, 6 bases at V and 2 bases at J, with 14 bases in the middle. Here the CDR3 reads CASSLDGRTYNEQFF. The CDR3 DNA sequence: TGTGCCAGCAGCCTGGATGGGAGGACCTACAATGAGCAGTTCTTC.

This chain connects TRBV4-1 to TRBJ2-7; possibly TRBD1 for D (5 bases). CDR1 is MGHRA and CDR2 is YSYEKL in the germline V gene. Trimming left V 1 base short and J 6 bases short, with 7 bases between. The CDR3 runs to 12 residues. CDR3 in DNA: TGCGCCAGCAGCCAAGTAAGGGGCGAGCAGTACTTC. Translated: CASSQVRGEQYF.